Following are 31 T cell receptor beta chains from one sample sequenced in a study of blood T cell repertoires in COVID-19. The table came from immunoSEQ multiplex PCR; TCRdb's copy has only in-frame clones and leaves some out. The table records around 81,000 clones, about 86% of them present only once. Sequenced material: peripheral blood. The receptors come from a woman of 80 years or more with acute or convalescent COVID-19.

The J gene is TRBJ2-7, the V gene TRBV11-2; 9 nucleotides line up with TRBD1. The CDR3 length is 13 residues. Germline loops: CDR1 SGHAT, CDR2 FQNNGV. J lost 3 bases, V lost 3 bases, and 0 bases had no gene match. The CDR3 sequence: CASSLTGGYEQYF. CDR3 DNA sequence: TGTGCCAGCAGCTTGACAGGGGGCTACGAGCAGTACTTC.

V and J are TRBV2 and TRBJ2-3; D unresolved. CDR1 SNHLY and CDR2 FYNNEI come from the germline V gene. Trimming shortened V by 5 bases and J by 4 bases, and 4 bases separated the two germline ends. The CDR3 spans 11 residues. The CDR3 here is CASSSPDTQYF. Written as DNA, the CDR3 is TGTGCCAGCAGTTCTCCAGATACGCAGTATTTT.

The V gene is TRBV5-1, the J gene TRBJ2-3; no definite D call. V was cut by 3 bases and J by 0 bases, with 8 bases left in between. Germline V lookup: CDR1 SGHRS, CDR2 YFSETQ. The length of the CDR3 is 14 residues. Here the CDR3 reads CASSSRISTDTQYF. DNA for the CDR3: TGCGCCAGCAGCTCCAGGATTAGCACAGATACGCAGTATTTT.

CDR3 coding DNA: TGTGCCAGCAGCGGACCCACTAGAGATACGCAGTATTTT. Translation: CASSGPTRDTQYF. The V and J genes are TRBV5-4 and TRBJ2-3; tentatively, D is TRBD2 (5 bases). The CDR3 is 13 amino acids. CDR1 SGHNT and CDR2 YYREEE come from the germline V gene (reference sequence). V shed 4 bases and J shed 5 bases, with 11 bases lying between them.

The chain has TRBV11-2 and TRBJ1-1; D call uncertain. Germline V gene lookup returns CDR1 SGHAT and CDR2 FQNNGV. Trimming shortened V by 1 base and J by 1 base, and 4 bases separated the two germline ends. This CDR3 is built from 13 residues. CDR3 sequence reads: CASSLGENTEAFF. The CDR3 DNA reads TGTGCCAGCAGCTTAGGCGAGAACACTGAAGCTTTCTTT.

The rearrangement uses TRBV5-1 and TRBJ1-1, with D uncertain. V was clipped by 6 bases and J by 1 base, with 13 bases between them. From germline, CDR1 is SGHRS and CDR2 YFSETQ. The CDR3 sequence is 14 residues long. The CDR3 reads CASTLSGANTEAFF. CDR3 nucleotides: TGCGCCAGCACCCTAAGCGGAGCGAACACTGAAGCTTTCTTT.

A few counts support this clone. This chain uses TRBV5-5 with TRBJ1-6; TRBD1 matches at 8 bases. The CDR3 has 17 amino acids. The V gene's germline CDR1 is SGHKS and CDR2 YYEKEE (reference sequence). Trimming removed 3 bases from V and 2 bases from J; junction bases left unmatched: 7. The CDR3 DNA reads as TGTGCCAGCAGCTCGGGGACAGGACAAACCTATAATTCACCCCTCCACTTT. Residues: CASSSGTGQTYNSPLHF. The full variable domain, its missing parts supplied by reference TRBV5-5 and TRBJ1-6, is DAGVTQSPTHLIKTRGQQVTLRCSPISGHKSVSWYQQVLGQGPQFIFQYYEKEERGRGNFPDRFSARQFPNYSSELNVNALLLGDSALYLCASSSGTGQTYNSPLHFGNGTRLTVT.

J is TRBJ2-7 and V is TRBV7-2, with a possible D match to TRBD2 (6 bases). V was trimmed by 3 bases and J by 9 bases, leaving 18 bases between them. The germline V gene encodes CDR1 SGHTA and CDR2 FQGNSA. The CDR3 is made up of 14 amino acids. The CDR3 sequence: CASSFGDSANVQYF. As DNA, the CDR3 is TGTGCCAGCAGCTTTGGGGACTCCGCGAACGTGCAGTACTTC.

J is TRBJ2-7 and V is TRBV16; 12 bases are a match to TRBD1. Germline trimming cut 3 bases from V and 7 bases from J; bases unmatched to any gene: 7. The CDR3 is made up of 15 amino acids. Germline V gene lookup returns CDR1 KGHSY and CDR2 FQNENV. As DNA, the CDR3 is TGTGCCAGCAGCCAGTGGGGACAGGGGGCGAGGGAGCAGTACTTC. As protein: CASSQWGQGAREQYF.

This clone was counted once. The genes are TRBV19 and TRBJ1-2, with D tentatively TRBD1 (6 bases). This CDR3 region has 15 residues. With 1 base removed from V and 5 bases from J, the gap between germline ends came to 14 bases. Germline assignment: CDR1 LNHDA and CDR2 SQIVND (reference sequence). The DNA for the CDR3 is TGTGCCAGTAGTATAGTTCCGGGACAAAGATATGGCTACACCTTC. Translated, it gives CASSIVPGQRYGYTF.

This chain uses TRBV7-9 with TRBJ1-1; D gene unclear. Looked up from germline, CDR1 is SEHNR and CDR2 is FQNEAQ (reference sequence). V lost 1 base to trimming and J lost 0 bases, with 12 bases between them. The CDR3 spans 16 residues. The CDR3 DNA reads TGTGCCAGCAGCTTAGGGGCGGGTCCTATGAACACTGAAGCTTTCTTT. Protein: CASSLGAGPMNTEAFF.

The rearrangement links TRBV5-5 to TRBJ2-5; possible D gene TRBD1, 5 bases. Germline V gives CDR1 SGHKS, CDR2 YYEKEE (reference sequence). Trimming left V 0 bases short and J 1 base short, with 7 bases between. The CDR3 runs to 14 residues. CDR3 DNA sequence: TGTGCCAGCAGCTTGGCAGGGATCCAAGAGACCCAGTACTTC. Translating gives CASSLAGIQETQYF.

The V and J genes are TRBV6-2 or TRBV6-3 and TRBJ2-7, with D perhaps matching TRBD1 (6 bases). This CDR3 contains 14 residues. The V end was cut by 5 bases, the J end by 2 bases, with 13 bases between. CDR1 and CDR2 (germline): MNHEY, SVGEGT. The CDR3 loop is CASSPGGQTYEQYF. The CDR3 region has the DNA TGTGCCAGCAGTCCCGGAGGACAGACCTACGAGCAGTACTTC.

In DNA, the CDR3 is TGTGCCAGTATAAGGACAGGGAACACCGGGGAGCTGTTTTTT. Translated: CASIRTGNTGELFF. V usage is TRBV19 and J usage is TRBJ2-2; TRBD1 agrees at 7 bases. J lost 1 base, V lost 7 bases, and 3 bases had no gene match. The germline V gene encodes CDR1 LNHDA and CDR2 SQIVND (reference sequence). This CDR3 is built from 14 residues.

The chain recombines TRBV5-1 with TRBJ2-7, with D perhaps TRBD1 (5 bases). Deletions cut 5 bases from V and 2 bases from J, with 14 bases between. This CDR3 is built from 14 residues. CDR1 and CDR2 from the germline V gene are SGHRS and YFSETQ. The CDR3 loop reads CASSHQGLPYEQYF. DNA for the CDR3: TGCGCCAGCAGTCATCAGGGCCTCCCCTACGAGCAGTACTTC. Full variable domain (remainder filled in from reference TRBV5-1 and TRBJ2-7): KAGVTQTPRYLIKTRGQQVTLSCSPISGHRSVSWYQQTPGQGLQFLFEYFSETQRNKGNFPGRFSGRQFSNSRSEMNVSTLELGDSALYLCASSHQGLPYEQYFGPGTRLTVT.

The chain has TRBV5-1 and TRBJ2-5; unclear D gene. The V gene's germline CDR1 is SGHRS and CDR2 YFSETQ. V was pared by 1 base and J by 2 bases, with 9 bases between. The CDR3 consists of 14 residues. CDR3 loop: CASSLLPTQETQYF. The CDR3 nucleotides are TGCGCCAGCAGCTTGTTACCGACACAAGAGACCCAGTACTTC.

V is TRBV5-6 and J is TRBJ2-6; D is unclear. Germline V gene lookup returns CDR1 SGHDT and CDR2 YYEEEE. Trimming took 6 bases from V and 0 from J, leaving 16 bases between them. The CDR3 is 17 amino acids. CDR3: CASTTLGSHSGANVLTF. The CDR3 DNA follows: TGTGCCAGCACCACGTTGGGCAGCCACTCTGGGGCCAACGTCCTGACTTTC.

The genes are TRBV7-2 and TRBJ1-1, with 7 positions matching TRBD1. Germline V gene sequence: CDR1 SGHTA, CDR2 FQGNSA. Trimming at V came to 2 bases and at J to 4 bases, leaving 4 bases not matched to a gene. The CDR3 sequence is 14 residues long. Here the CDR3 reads CASSLTGVSTEAFF. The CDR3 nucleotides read TGTGCCAGCAGCTTAACAGGGGTAAGCACTGAAGCTTTCTTT.

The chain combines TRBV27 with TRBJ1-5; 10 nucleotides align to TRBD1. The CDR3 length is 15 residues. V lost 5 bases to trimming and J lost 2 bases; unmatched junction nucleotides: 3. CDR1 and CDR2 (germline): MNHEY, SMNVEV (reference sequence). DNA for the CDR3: TGTGCCAGCAGTCCCGGGACAGGGGGCAATCAGCCCCAGCATTTT. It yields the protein CASSPGTGGNQPQHF.

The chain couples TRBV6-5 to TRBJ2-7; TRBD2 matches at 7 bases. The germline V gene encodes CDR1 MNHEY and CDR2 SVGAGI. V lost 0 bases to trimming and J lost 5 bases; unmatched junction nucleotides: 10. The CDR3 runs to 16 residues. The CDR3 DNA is TGTGCCAGCAGTTACTCTAGGCCGGGGGGAGGGAACGAGCAGTACTTC. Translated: CASSYSRPGGGNEQYF.

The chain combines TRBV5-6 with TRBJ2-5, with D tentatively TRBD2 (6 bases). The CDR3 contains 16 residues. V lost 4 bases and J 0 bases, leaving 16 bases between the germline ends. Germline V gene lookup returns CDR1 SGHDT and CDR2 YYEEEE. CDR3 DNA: TGTGCCAGCAGCCCCCCGTGGAGGGGCTACCAAGAGACCCAGTACTTC. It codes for CASSPPWRGYQETQYF.

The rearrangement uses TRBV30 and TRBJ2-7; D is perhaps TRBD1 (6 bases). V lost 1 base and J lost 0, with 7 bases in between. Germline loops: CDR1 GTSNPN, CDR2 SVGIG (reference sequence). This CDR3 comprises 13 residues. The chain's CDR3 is CAWSADSSYEQYF. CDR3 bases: TGTGCCTGGAGTGCGGACAGCTCCTACGAGCAGTACTTC.

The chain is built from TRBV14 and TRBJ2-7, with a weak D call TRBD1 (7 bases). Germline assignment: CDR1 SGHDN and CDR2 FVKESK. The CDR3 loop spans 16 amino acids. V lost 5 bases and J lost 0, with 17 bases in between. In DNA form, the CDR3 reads TGTGCCAGCAGCAGGGGGCGGGCGGGGAGCTCCTACGAGCAGTACTTC. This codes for CASSRGRAGSSYEQYF. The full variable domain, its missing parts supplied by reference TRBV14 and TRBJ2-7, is EAGVTQFPSHSVIEKGQTVTLRCDPISGHDNLYWYRRVMGKEIKFLLHFVKESKQDESGMPNNRFLAERTGGTYSTLKVQPAELEDSGVYFCASSRGRAGSSYEQYFGPGTRLTVT.

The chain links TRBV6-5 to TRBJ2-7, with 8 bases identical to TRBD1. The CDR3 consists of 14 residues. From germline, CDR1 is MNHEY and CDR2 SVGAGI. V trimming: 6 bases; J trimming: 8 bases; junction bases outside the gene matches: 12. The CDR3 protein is CASRMDRASTKQYF. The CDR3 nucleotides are TGTGCCAGCAGGATGGACAGGGCGTCTACGAAGCAGTACTTC.

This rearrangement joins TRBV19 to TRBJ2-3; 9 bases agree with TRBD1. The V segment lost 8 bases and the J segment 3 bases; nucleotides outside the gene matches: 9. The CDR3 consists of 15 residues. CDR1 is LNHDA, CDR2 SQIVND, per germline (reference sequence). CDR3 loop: CASGGGTGITDTQYF. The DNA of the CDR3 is TGTGCCAGTGGGGGTGGGACAGGGATAACAGATACGCAGTATTTT.

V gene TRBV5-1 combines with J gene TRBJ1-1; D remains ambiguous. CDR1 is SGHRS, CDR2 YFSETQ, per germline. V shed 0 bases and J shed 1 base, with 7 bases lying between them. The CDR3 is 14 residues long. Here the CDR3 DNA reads TGCGCCAGCAGCTTGGTAGCAGCGAACACTGAAGCTTTCTTT. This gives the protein CASSLVAANTEAFF. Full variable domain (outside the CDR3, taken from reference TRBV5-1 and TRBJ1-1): KAGVTQTPRYLIKTRGQQVTLSCSPISGHRSVSWYQQTPGQGLQFLFEYFSETQRNKGNFPGRFSGRQFSNSRSEMNVSTLELGDSALYLCASSLVAANTEAFFGQGTRLTVV.

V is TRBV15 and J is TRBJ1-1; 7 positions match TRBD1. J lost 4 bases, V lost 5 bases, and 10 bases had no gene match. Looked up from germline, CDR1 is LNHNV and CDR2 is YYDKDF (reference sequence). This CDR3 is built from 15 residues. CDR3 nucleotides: TGTGCCACCAGCGACCACAGGGGCCCGGCCACTGAAGCTTTCTTT. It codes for CATSDHRGPATEAFF. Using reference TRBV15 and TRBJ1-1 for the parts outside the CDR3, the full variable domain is DAMVIQNPRYQVTQFGKPVTLSCSQTLNHNVMYWYQQKSSQAPKLLFHYYDKDFNNEADTPDNFQSRRPNTSFCFLDIRSPGLGDTAMYLCATSDHRGPATEAFFGQGTRLTVV.

CDR3 amino acids: CASSQFSGISSPLHF. The DNA of the CDR3 is TGTGCCAGCAGCCAATTTTCAGGGATTAGTTCACCCCTCCACTTT. This chain links TRBV3-1 (or the pseudogene TRBV3-2) with TRBJ1-6; the D gene is possibly TRBD1 (5 bases). The germline CDR1 and CDR2 sequences are LGHDT and YNNKEL (reference sequence). V gave up 2 bases and J gave up 9 bases, with 14 bases separating them. The CDR3 is made up of 15 amino acids.

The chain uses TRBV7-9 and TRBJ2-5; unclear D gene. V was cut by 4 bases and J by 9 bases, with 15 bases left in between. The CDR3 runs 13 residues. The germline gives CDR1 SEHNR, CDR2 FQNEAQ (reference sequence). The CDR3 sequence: CASSSFGGAAQYF. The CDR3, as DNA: TGTGCCAGCAGCTCTTTTGGCGGTGCGGCCCAGTACTTC.

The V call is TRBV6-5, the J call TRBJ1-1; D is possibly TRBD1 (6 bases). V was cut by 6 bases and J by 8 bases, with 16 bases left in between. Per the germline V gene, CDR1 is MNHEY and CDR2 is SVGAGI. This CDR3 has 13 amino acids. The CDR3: CASSGRDKGEAFF. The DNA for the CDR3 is TGTGCCAGCAGCGGCAGGGACAAAGGGGAAGCTTTCTTT.

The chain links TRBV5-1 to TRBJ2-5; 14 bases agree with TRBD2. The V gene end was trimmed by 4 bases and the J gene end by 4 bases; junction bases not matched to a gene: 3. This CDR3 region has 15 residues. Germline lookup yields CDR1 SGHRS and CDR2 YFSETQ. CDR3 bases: TGCGCCAGCAGCCCCGGGACTAGCGGGAGAGAGACCCAGTACTTC. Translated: CASSPGTSGRETQYF.